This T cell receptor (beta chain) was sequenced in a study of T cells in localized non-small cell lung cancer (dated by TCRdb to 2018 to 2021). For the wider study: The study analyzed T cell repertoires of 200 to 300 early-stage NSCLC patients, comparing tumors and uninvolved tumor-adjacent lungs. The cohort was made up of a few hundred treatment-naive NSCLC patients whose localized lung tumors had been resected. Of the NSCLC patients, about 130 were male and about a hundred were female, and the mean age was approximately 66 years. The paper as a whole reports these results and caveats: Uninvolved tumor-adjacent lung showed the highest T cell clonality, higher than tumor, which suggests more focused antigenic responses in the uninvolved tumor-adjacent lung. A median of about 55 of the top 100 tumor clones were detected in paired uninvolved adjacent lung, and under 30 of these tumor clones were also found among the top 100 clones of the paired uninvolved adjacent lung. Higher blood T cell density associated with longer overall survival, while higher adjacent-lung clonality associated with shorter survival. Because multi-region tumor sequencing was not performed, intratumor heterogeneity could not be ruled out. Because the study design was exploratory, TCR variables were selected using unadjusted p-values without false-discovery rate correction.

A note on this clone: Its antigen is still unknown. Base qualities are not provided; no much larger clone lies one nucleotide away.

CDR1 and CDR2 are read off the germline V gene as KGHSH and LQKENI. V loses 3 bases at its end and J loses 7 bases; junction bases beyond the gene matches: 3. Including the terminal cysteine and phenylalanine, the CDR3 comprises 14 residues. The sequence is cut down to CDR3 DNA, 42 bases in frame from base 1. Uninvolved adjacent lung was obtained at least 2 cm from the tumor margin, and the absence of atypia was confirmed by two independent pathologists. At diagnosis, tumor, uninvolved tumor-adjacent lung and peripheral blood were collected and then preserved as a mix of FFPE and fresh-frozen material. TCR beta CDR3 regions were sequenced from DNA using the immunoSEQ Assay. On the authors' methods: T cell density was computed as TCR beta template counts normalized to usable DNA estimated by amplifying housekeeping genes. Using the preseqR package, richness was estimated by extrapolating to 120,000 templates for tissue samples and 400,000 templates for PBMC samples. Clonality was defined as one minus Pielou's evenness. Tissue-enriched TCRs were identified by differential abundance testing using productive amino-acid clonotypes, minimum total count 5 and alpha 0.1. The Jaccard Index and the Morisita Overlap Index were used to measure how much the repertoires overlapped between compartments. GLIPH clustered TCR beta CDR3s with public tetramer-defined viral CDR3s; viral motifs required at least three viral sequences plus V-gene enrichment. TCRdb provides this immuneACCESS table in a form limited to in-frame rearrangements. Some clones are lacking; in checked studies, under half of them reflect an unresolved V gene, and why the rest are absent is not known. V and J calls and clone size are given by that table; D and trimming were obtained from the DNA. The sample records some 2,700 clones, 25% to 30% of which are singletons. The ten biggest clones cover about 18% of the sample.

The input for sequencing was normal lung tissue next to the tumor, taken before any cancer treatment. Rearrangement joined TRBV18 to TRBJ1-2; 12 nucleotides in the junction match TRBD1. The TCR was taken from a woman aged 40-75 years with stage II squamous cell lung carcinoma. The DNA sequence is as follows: TGTGCCAGCTCACCGGGACAGGGGGCGAGTGGCTACACCTTC. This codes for CASSPGQGASGYTF.